Following are 15 T cell receptor beta chains from one sample sequenced in a study of CD8+ T cells in alopecia areata. After isolation, RNA underwent reverse transcription to generate cDNA as the sequencing template. The protocol was immunoSEQ multiplex PCR, while the TCRdb copy is restricted to in-frame clones and leaves out a portion. The table records approximately 100,000 clones, 60% of them present only once. Treatment of the sample: oral pan-JAK inhibitor, 5-10 mg twice daily. Source: CD8+ T cells sorted from blood, taken at approximately week 55, from a patient treated with tofacitinib. All receptors derive from a human donor with alopecia areata.

In its sample, this clone was seen once. V and J are TRBV7-6 and TRBJ2-1, with 9 bases lining up with TRBD1. V was pared by 5 bases and J by 7 bases, with 6 bases of the junction left unmatched. The CDR3 is 14 residues long. Per the germline V gene, CDR1 is SGHVS and CDR2 is FNYEAQ. Written as DNA, the CDR3 is TGTGCCAGCAGCCACCGGGACAGGGCGAATGAGCAGTTCTTC. As protein: CASSHRDRANEQFF.

The chain uses TRBV29-1 and TRBJ2-3; D is uncertain. Germline V gives CDR1 SQVTM, CDR2 ANQGSEA. V lost 7 bases to trimming and J lost 0 bases, with 8 bases between them. The CDR3 spans 12 residues. CDR3 DNA sequence: TGCAGCGCCGGTAGGAGCACAGATACGCAGTATTTT. This codes for CSAGRSTDTQYF.

This clone was found a few times. CDR3 protein: CASGAMGGRTNEKLFF. In DNA form, the CDR3 reads TGTGCTAGTGGCGCCATGGGCGGGCGCACTAATGAAAAACTGTTTTTT. The V gene is TRBV12-5, the J gene TRBJ1-4, with D hard to call. The CDR3 is made up of 16 amino acids. Germline-derived CDR1 and CDR2 are LGHNT and FRNRAP. Between the trimmed V and J ends, which lost 6 bases and 2 bases, there was a span of 16 bases. Filled out from reference TRBV12-5 and TRBJ1-4, the complete variable domain reads DARVTQTPRHKVTEMGQEVTMRCQPILGHNTVFWYRQTMMQGLELLAYFRNRAPLDDSGMPKDRFSAEMPDATLATLKIQPSEPRDSAVYFCASGAMGGRTNEKLFFGSGTQLSVL.

The J gene is TRBJ2-1, the V gene TRBV2, with D unresolved. V lost 4 bases and J 9 bases, leaving 10 bases between the germline ends. Germline V gives CDR1 SNHLY, CDR2 FYNNEI. This CDR3 spans 12 amino acids. The DNA for the CDR3 is TGTGCCAGCAGTGGTTTCATCGGTGAGCAGTTCTTC. This sequence encodes CASSGFIGEQFF.

This rearrangement joins TRBV11-2 to TRBJ2-5; D remains ambiguous. Germline values: CDR1 SGHAT, CDR2 FQNNGV. The CDR3 runs 15 residues. Trimming removed 1 base from V and 4 bases from J, with 13 bases in between. This CDR3 is CASSLVFDGLETQYF. For the CDR3, the DNA is TGTGCCAGCAGCTTAGTCTTTGATGGTTTAGAGACCCAGTACTTC.

The chain uses TRBV5-6 and TRBJ1-3; D ambiguous. CDR1 is SGHDT and CDR2 is YYEEEE in the germline V gene. V lost 6 bases and J lost 3, with 22 bases in between. This CDR3 is 17 amino acids long. CDR3 loop: CASTSPRTDLGGNTIYF. CDR3 coding DNA: TGTGCCAGCACCTCCCCCCGGACGGACCTGGGTGGAAACACCATATATTTT.

The V call is TRBV30, the J call TRBJ2-7; perhaps TRBD1 as D (5 bases). The CDR3 has 13 amino acids. The germline V gene encodes CDR1 GTSNPN and CDR2 SVGIG (reference sequence). V was shortened by 0 bases and J by 3 bases, with 9 bases between the two germline ends. The CDR3 spells CAWSVGQGYEQYF. The DNA for the CDR3 is TGTGCCTGGAGTGTAGGGCAGGGCTACGAGCAGTACTTC. The variable domain in full, with the rest retrieved from reference TRBV30 and TRBJ2-7, is SQTIHQWPATLVQPVGSPLSLECTVEGTSNPNLYWYRQAAGRGLQLLFYSVGIGQISSEVPQNLSASRPQDRQFILSSKKLLLSDSGFYLCAWSVGQGYEQYFGPGTRLTVT.

This clone was seen more than once but under ten times. The chain has TRBV15 and TRBJ2-3; the D is unclear. CDR1 and CDR2 from the germline V gene are LNHNV and YYDKDF (reference sequence). V lost 2 bases and J 2 bases, leaving 14 bases between the germline ends. The CDR3 runs 16 residues. The CDR3 here is CATSRYSYSHTDTQYF. CDR3 DNA: TGTGCCACCAGCAGATACAGCTACTCTCACACAGATACGCAGTATTTT.

The chain has TRBV19 and TRBJ1-1; D remains unclear. CDR3 size: 11 residues. Germline assignment: CDR1 LNHDA and CDR2 SQIVND (reference sequence). V was trimmed by 10 bases and J by 5 bases, leaving 11 bases between them. The CDR3 here is CAIFLGTEAFF. Here the CDR3 DNA reads TGTGCCATCTTCTTGGGTACTGAAGCTTTCTTT.

The sample holds a few counts of this clone. The V and J genes are TRBV27 and TRBJ2-6; D not resolved. V was trimmed by 6 bases and J by 0 bases, leaving 15 bases between them. Germline-derived CDR1 and CDR2 are MNHEY and SMNVEV (reference sequence). This CDR3 is 17 amino acids long. This CDR3 reads CASSGSRVNSGANVLTF. The DNA of the CDR3 is TGTGCCAGCAGCGGATCACGGGTGAACTCTGGGGCCAACGTCCTGACTTTC.

The V gene is TRBV27, the J gene TRBJ1-6; D might be TRBD1 (6 bases). CDR1 and CDR2 (germline): MNHEY, SMNVEV (reference sequence). The CDR3 totals 14 residues. With 2 bases removed from V and 9 bases from J, the gap between germline ends came to 11 bases. This CDR3 is CASSLPGAGSPLHF. Here the CDR3 DNA reads TGTGCCAGCAGTTTACCAGGGGCAGGTTCACCCCTCCACTTT.

This clone was detected a few times. The chain is built from TRBV29-1 and TRBJ1-4; the D is unclear. The CDR3 consists of 12 residues. Deletions cut 6 bases from V and 4 bases from J, with 9 bases between. CDR1 and CDR2 from the germline V gene are SQVTM and ANQGSEA. For the CDR3, the DNA is TGCAGCGTGGCAACGAATAATGAAAAACTGTTTTTT. This sequence encodes CSVATNNEKLFF.

The chain employs TRBV12-5 and TRBJ1-2, with 7 bases that match TRBD1. J gave up 3 bases and V 6 bases, and 7 bases lay outside the gene matches. The length of the CDR3 is 14 residues. CDR1 is LGHNT and CDR2 is FRNRAP in the germline V gene. CDR3 sequence: CASGPGTAYYGYTF. CDR3 in DNA: TGTGCTAGTGGCCCCGGGACAGCCTACTATGGCTACACCTTC. The complete variable domain, with remaining parts taken from reference TRBV12-5 and TRBJ1-2, reads DARVTQTPRHKVTEMGQEVTMRCQPILGHNTVFWYRQTMMQGLELLAYFRNRAPLDDSGMPKDRFSAEMPDATLATLKIQPSEPRDSAVYFCASGPGTAYYGYTFGSGTRLTVV.

The chain links TRBV9 to TRBJ2-7; 8 positions match TRBD1. CDR3 length: 15 amino acids. Trimming removed 3 bases from V and 0 bases from J; junction bases left unmatched: 5. Germline V CDR1 and CDR2: SGDLS, YYNGEE. The CDR3 region has the DNA TGTGCCAGCAGCGCCCGACAGGGGTTCTCCTACGAGCAGTACTTC. Its translation: CASSARQGFSYEQYF.

The chain employs TRBV25-1 and TRBJ2-7; perhaps TRBD1 as D (6 bases). CDR3 length: 13 amino acids. Germline V CDR1 and CDR2: MGHDK, SYGVNS. V gave up 4 bases and J gave up 2 bases, with 9 bases separating them. This chain's CDR3 is CASSVDSPYEQYF. The CDR3 region has the DNA TGTGCCAGCAGTGTGGACAGTCCCTACGAGCAGTACTTC.